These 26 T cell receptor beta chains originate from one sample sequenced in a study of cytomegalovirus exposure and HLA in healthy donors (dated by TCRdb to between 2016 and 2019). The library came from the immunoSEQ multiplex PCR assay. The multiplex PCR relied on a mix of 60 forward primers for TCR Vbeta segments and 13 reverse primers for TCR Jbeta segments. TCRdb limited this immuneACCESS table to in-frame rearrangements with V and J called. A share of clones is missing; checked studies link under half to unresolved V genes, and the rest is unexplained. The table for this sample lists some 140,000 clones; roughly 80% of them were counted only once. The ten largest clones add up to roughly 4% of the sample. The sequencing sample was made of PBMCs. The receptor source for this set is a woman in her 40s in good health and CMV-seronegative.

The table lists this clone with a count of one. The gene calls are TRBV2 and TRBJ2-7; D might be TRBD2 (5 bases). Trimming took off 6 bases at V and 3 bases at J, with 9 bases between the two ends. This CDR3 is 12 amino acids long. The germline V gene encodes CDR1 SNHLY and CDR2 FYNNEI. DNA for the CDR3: TGTGCCAGCAGGAGGGAGATCTACGAGCAGTACTTC. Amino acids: CASRREIYEQYF.

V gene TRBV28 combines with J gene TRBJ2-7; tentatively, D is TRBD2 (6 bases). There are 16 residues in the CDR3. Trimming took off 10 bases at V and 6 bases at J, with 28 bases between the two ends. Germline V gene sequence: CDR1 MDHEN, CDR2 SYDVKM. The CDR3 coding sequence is TGTGCCACATTAACCCAAGTGGGGGGACGCATCAGCGAGCAGTACTTC. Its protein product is CATLTQVGGRISEQYF.

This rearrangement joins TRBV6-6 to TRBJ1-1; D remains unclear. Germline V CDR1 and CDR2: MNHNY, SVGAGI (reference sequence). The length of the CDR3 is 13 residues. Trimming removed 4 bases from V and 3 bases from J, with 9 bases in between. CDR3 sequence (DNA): TGTGCCAGCAGTTCCCCACCGGACACTGAAGCTTTCTTT. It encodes CASSSPPDTEAFF.

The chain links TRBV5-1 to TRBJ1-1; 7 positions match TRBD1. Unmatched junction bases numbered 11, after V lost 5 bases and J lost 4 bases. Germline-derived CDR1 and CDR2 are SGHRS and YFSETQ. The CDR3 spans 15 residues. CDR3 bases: TGCGCCAGCAGTCGTGACAGGGTCAGGATCACTGAAGCTTTCTTT. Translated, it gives CASSRDRVRITEAFF.

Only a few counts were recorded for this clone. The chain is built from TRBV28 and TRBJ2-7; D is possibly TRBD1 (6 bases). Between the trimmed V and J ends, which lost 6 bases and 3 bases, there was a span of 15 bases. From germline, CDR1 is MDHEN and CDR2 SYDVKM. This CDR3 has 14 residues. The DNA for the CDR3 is TGTGCCAGCAGCCAGGGGCCCCCCCTCTACGAGCAGTACTTC. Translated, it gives CASSQGPPLYEQYF.

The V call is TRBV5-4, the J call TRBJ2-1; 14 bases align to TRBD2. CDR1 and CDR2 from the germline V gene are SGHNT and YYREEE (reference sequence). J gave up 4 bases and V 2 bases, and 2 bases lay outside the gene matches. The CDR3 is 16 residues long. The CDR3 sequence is CASSLGTSGGYNEQFF. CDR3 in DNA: TGTGCCAGCAGCTTAGGGACTAGCGGGGGTTACAATGAGCAGTTCTTC.

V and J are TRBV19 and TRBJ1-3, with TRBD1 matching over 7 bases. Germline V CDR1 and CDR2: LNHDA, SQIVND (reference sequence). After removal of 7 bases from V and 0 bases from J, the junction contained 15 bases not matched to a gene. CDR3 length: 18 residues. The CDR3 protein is CASMSSGTALLSGNTIYF. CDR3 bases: TGTGCCAGTATGTCCTCCGGGACAGCTCTGCTCTCTGGAAACACCATATATTTT.

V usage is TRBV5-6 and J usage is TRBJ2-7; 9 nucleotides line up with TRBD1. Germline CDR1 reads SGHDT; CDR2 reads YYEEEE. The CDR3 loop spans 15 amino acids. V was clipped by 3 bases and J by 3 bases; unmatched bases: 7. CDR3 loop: CASSSTGTGFYEQYF. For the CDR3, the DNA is TGTGCCAGCAGCTCCACCGGGACAGGGTTCTACGAGCAGTACTTC.

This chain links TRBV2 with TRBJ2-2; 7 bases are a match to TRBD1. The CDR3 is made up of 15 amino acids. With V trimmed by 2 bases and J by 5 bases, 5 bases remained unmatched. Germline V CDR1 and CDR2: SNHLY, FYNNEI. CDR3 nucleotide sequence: TGTGCCAGCAGTGAAATGGGGACAGAGACCGGGGAGCTGTTTTTT. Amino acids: CASSEMGTETGELFF.

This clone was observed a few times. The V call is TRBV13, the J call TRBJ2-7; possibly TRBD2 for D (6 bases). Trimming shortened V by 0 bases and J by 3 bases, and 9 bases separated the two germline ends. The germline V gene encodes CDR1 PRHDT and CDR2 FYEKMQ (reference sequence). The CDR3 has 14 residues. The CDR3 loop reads CASSLGLRGYEQYF. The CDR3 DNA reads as TGTGCCAGCAGCTTAGGCCTGCGGGGCTACGAGCAGTACTTC. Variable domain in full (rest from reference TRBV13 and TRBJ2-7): AAGVIQSPRHLIKEKRETATLKCYPIPRHDTVYWYQQGPGQDPQFLISFYEKMQSDKGSIPDRFSAQQFSDYHSELNMSSLELGDSALYFCASSLGLRGYEQYFGPGTRLTVT.

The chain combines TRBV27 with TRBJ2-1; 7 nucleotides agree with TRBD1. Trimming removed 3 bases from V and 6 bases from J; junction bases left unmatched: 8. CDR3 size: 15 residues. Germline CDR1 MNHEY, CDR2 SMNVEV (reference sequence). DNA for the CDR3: TGTGCCAGCAGTTTGGGGACAGCTGTACTCAATGAGCAGTTCTTC. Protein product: CASSLGTAVLNEQFF.

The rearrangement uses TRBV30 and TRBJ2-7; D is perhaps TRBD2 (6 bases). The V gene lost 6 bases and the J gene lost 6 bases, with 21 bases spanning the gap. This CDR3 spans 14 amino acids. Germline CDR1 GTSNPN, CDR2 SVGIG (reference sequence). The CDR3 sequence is CACTPLRRDSEQYF. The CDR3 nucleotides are TGTGCCTGTACTCCTTTGAGGCGGGACTCCGAGCAGTACTTC.

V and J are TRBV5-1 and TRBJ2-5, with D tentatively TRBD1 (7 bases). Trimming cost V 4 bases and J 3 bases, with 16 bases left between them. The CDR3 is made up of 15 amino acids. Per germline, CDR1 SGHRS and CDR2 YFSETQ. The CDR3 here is CASSRSDREEETQYF. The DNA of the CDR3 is TGCGCCAGCAGCCGAAGCGACAGGGAGGAAGAGACCCAGTACTTC.

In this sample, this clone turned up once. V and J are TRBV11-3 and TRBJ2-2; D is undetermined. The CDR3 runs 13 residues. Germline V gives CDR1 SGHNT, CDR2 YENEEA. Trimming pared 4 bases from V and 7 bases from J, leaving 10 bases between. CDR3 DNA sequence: TGTGCCAGCAGCTCCACAACCGTCGGGGAGCTGTTTTTT. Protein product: CASSSTTVGELFF.

The CDR3 reads CASSRQGGDTQYF. DNA for the CDR3: TGTGCCAGCAGCCGACAGGGGGGGGATACGCAGTATTTT. The chain is built from TRBV9 and TRBJ2-3; 9 bases map to TRBD1. This CDR3 comprises 13 residues. Per germline, CDR1 SGDLS and CDR2 YYNGEE. The ends lost 4 bases at V and 6 bases at J; junction bases unmatched: 3.

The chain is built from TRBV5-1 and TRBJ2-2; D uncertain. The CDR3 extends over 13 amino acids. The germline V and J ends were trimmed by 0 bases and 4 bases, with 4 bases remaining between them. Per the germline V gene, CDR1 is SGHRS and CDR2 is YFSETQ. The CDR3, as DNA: TGCGCCAGCAGCTTGGCAGTCACCGGGGAGCTGTTTTTT. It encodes CASSLAVTGELFF.

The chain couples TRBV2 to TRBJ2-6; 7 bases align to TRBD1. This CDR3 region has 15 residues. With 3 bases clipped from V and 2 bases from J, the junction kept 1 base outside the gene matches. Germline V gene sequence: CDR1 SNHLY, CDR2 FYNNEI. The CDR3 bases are TGTGCCAGCAGTGATCAGGGGGCTGGGGCCAACGTCCTGACTTTC. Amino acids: CASSDQGAGANVLTF.

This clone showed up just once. The chain's CDR3 is CASRLRTLYNEQFF. In DNA form, the CDR3 reads TGTGCCAGCAGGCTAAGGACTCTTTACAATGAGCAGTTCTTC. The rearrangement joins TRBV28 to TRBJ2-1; TRBD2 is a possible D gene (5 bases). This CDR3 region has 14 residues. Trimming left V 6 bases short and J 4 bases short, with 13 bases between. Germline CDR1 reads MDHEN; CDR2 reads SYDVKM. Drawing the rest from reference TRBV28 and TRBJ2-1, the complete variable domain is DVKVTQSSRYLVKRTGEKVFLECVQDMDHENMFWYRQDPGLGLRLIYFSYDVKMKEKGDIPEGYSVSREKKERFSLILESASTNQTSMYLCASRLRTLYNEQFFGPGTRLTVL.

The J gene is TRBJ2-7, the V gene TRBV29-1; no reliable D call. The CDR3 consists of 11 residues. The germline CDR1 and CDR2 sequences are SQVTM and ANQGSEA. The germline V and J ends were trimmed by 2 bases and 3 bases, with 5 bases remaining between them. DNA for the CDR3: TGCAGCGTTGAAAGACACTACGAGCAGTACTTC. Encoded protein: CSVERHYEQYF.

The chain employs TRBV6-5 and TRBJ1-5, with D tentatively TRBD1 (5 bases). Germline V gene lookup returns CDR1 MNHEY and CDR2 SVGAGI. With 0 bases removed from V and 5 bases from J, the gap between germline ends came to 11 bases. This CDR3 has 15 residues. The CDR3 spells CASSYSMGTHQPQHF. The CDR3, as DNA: TGTGCCAGCAGTTACTCGATGGGGACTCATCAGCCCCAGCATTTT.

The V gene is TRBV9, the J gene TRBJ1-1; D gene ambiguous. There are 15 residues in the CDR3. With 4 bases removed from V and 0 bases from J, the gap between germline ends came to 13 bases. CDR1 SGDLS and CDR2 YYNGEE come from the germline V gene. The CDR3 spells CASSPRGNMNTEAFF. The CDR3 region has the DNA TGTGCCAGCAGCCCTAGAGGGAACATGAACACTGAAGCTTTCTTT.

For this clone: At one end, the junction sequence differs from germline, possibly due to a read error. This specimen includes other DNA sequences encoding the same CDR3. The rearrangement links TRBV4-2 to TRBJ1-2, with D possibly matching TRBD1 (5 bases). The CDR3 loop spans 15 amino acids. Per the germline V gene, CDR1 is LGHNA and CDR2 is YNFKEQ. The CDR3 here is CASSQDAAGGYGYTF. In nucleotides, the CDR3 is TGTGCCAGTAGCCAGGATGCCGCCGGGGGCTATGGCTACACCTTC.

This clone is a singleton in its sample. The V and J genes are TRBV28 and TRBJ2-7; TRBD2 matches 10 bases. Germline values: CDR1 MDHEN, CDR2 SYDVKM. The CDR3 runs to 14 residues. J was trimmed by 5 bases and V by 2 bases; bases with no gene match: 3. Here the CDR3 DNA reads TGTGCCAGCAGTTTAAGCGGGGGGGCCGACGAGCAGTACTTC. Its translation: CASSLSGGADEQYF. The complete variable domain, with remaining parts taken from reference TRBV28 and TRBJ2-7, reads DVKVTQSSRYLVKRTGEKVFLECVQDMDHENMFWYRQDPGLGLRLIYFSYDVKMKEKGDIPEGYSVSREKKERFSLILESASTNQTSMYLCASSLSGGADEQYFGPGTRLTVT.

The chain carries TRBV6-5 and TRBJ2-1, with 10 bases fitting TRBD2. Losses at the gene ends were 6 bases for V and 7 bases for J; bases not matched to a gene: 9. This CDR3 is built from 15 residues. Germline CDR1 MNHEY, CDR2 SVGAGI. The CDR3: CASRRAGGLYNEQFF. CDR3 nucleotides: TGTGCCAGCAGACGAGCGGGGGGGCTTTATAATGAGCAGTTCTTC.

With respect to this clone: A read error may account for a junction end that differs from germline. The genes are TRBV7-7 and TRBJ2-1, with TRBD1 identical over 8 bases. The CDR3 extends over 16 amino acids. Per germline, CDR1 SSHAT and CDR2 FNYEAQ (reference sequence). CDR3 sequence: CASSPRTGSPYNEQFF. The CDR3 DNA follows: TGTGCTAGCAGCCCAAGGACAGGGAGCCCCTACAATGAGCAGTTCTTC.

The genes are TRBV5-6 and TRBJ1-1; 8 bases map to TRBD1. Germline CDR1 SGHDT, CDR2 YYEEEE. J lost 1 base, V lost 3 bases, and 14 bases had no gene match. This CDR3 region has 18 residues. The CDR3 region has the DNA TGTGCCAGCAGCTCCCGCATGCTGACAGGGGACACGAACACTGAAGCTTTCTTT. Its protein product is CASSSRMLTGDTNTEAFF.